The rows below give T cell receptor beta chains drawn from one sample of a study of response to subunit inactivated influenza vaccine. In TCRdb, the RT-PCR reads were re-called with MiXCR into one record per CDR3 protein. The profile shows hundreds of thousands of distinct CDR3 sequences, around 22% of them singletons. The starting material was PBMCs from blood, obtained 21 months after vaccination. The receptors were gathered from a man aged 50 to 69 who received an inactivated influenza vaccine. Each CDR3 is given with its conserved first and last residue. Fields, in order: J gene, clone size, D gene, V gene, CDR3 protein, CDR3 DNA. The D gene is left open where the match is weak. Clone size is stated in some rows and not others, as once, few, many or a class when expanded.

TRBJ2-1,NA,NA,TRBV6-2/TRBV6-3,CASSYTVSNEQFF,TGTGCCAGCAGTTACACGGTATCCAATGAGCAGTTCTTC
TRBJ1-5,few,NA,TRBV7-2,CASSMYGTAGDHPQHF,TGTGCCAGCAGCATGTACGGGACGGCTGGGGATCATCCCCAGCATTTT
TRBJ2-5,few,NA,TRBV29-1,CSGRPGLKQETQYF,TGCAGCGGGAGACCGGGACTGAAACAAGAGACCCAGTACTTC
TRBJ1-2,NA,NA,TRBV20-1,CSARTDLGFYGYTF,TGCAGTGCTAGGACCGATTTAGGATTCTATGGCTACACCTTC
TRBJ1-3,few,NA,TRBV5-1,CASSTGPGGTGNTIYF,TGCGCCAGCAGCACCGGGCCCGGAGGGACTGGAAACACCATATATTTT
TRBJ2-3,many,NA,TRBV18,CASSPYRDTQYF,TGTGCCAGCTCACCGTACAGGGATACGCAGTATTTT
TRBJ1-1,NA,NA,TRBV19,CASSSERGRRNTEAFF,TGTGCCAGTAGTAGTGAGAGGGGACGAAGAAACACTGAAGCTTTCTTT
TRBJ2-7,NA,TRBD2,TRBV7-8,CASSLLSSGSYEQYF,TGTGCCAGCAGCTTACTATCTAGCGGGAGCTACGAGCAGTACTTC
TRBJ2-7,NA,NA,TRBV5-1,CASSLGKLESYEQYF,TGCGCCAGCAGCTTGGGGAAACTCGAATCCTACGAGCAGTACTTC
TRBJ1-2,NA,NA,TRBV14,CASSQGTGWNYGYTF,TGTGCCAGCAGCCAAGGAACAGGATGGAACTATGGCTACACCTTC
TRBJ2-7,NA,NA,TRBV19,CASSMTGSYEQYF,TGTGCCAGTAGTATGACAGGTTCCTACGAGCAGTACTTC
TRBJ2-7,NA,TRBD1,TRBV3-1,CASSLMTGEPYEQYF,TGTGCCAGCAGCCTTATGACAGGGGAGCCCTACGAGCAGTACTTC
TRBJ1-5,NA,TRBD1,TRBV4-2,CASSPQPRQGLNQPQHF,TGTGCCAGCAGCCCCCAGCCCAGACAGGGACTAAATCAGCCCCAGCATTTT
TRBJ1-2,few,NA,TRBV7-6,CASSLDPEGYGYTF,TGTGCCAGCAGCTTAGACCCAGAGGGGTATGGCTACACCTTC
TRBJ2-3,NA,NA,TRBV7-2,CASSTGEDTQYF,TGTGCCAGCAGCACCGGGGAAGATACGCAGTATTTT
TRBJ2-1,few,TRBD2,TRBV29-1,CSAETSARNEQFF,TGCAGCGCAGAGACTAGCGCTCGGAATGAGCAGTTCTTC
TRBJ1-1,NA,NA,TRBV10-3,CAISDSGRPTVNTEAFF,TGTGCCATCAGTGATTCAGGTCGTCCGACGGTGAACACTGAAGCTTTCTTT
TRBJ2-2,NA,NA,TRBV11-2,CASSSPRTGELFF,TGTGCCAGCAGCTCCCCGAGGACAGGGGAGCTGTTTTTT
TRBJ1-2,NA,NA,TRBV6-6,CASTGRANYGYTF,TGTGCCAGCACCGGCAGGGCGAACTATGGCTACACCTTC
TRBJ2-5,NA,TRBD1,TRBV10-3,CAISEDLGQQETQYF,TGTGCCATCAGTGAGGATTTGGGACAGCAAGAGACCCAGTACTTC
TRBJ1-2,NA,NA,TRBV23-1,CASAFWVHVTGPKANYGYTF,TGCGCCAGCGCCTTTTGGGTACACGTGACAGGTCCCAAAGCTAACTATGGCTACACCTTC
TRBJ1-1,few,NA,TRBV4-1,CASSPRSHPNTEAFF,TGCGCCAGCAGCCCTCGGAGTCACCCGAACACTGAAGCTTTCTTT
TRBJ1-1,NA,TRBD1,TRBV7-2,CASSRDSYTEAFF,TGTGCCAGCAGCAGGGACAGCTACACTGAAGCTTTCTTT
TRBJ1-5,few,TRBD1,TRBV12-3/TRBV12-4,CASRLGQGLGQPQHF,TGTGCCAGCAGATTGGGACAGGGGTTGGGCCAGCCCCAGCATTTT
TRBJ2-1,NA,TRBD2,TRBV19,CASSISGRAENEQFF,TGTGCCAGTAGTATTAGCGGGAGGGCCGAGAATGAGCAGTTCTTC
TRBJ1-1,few,NA,TRBV6-5,CASSQLGGGWDTEAFF,TGTGCCAGCAGTCAACTCGGTGGGGGCTGGGACACTGAAGCTTTCTTT
TRBJ2-2,few,NA,TRBV29-1,CSVGQGGISGELFF,TGCAGCGTTGGCCAGGGTGGTATATCCGGGGAGCTGTTTTTT
TRBJ2-5,NA,NA,TRBV3-1,CASSQEAVQETQYF,TGTGCCAGCAGCCAAGAGGCCGTCCAAGAGACCCAGTACTTC
TRBJ2-7,NA,TRBD1,TRBV7-9,CASSFDRDRIYEQYF,TGTGCCAGCAGTTTCGACCGGGACAGGATTTACGAGCAGTACTTC
TRBJ2-1,few,NA,TRBV12-3/TRBV12-4,CASTGGRAIYNEQFF,TGTGCCAGCACCGGAGGTAGGGCGATCTACAATGAGCAGTTCTTC
TRBJ2-5,few,NA,TRBV5-1,CASSLKQVQETQYF,TGCGCCAGCAGCTTGAAACAGGTTCAAGAGACCCAGTACTTC
TRBJ2-5,NA,TRBD1,TRBV10-3,CAISAGTGNVKTQYF,TGTGCCATCAGCGCCGGGACAGGGAACGTAAAGACCCAGTACTTC
TRBJ2-7,NA,TRBD1,TRBV11-1,CASSFFGPLGQGYHEQYF,TGTGCCAGCAGCTTCTTTGGACCACTGGGACAGGGGTACCACGAGCAGTACTTC
TRBJ2-1,NA,NA,TRBV18,CASSPPTALNEQFF,TGTGCCAGCTCACCACCGACCGCGTTGAATGAGCAGTTCTTC
TRBJ2-1,NA,TRBD2,TRBV19,CASSIRGLAGGNEQFF,TGTGCCAGTAGTATACGTGGACTAGCGGGAGGCAATGAGCAGTTCTTC
TRBJ1-1,NA,NA,TRBV4-3,CASSLRGTASEAFF,TGCGCCAGCAGCCTCCGGGGGACGGCTTCTGAAGCTTTCTTT
TRBJ1-1,few,NA,TRBV3-1,CASSQVRGSTEAFF,TGTGCCAGCAGCCAAGTACGGGGAAGCACTGAAGCTTTCTTT
TRBJ1-2,NA,NA,TRBV14,CASSSFSTGGNGYTF,TGTGCCAGCAGCTCATTTTCGACAGGAGGGAATGGCTACACCTTC
TRBJ1-2,few,NA,TRBV12-3/TRBV12-4,CASSLRYGYTF,TGTGCCAGCAGTTTGCGGTATGGCTACACCTTC
TRBJ2-2,NA,NA,TRBV7-9,CASSLVIGTGELFF,TGTGCCAGCAGCTTAGTTATTGGCACCGGGGAGCTGTTTTTT
TRBJ1-2,few,NA,TRBV28,CASSLPENYGYTF,TGTGCCAGCAGTTTACCCGAGAACTATGGCTACACCTTC
TRBJ2-7,few,TRBD2,TRBV7-9,CASSWGLAGGTGEQYF,TGTGCCAGCAGCTGGGGACTAGCGGGAGGTACTGGCGAGCAGTACTTC
TRBJ2-1,NA,TRBD2,TRBV11-3,CASSLDVSGRNNEQFF,TGTGCCAGCAGCTTAGATGTTAGCGGGAGGAACAATGAGCAGTTCTTC
TRBJ1-6,many,NA,TRBV18,CASSPPMGQTNSPLHF,TGTGCCAGCTCACCTCCCATGGGGCAAACCAATTCACCCCTCCACTTT
TRBJ2-1,NA,NA,TRBV15,CATSGVGQGEGEQFF,TGTGCCACCAGCGGGGTTGGCCAGGGGGAGGGTGAGCAGTTCTTC
TRBJ1-1,few,NA,TRBV5-4,CASSLVGTNTEAFF,TGTGCCAGCAGCTTGGTTGGGACGAACACTGAAGCTTTCTTT
TRBJ1-5,NA,NA,TRBV7-9,CASSPAGTTRNQPQHF,TGTGCCAGCAGCCCGGCGGGGACGACTCGCAATCAGCCCCAGCATTTT
TRBJ2-1,NA,TRBD2,TRBV18,CASLRTSYNEQFF,TGTGCCAGCCTCCGGACTAGCTACAATGAGCAGTTCTTC
TRBJ1-6,few,TRBD1,TRBV13,CASSVGTGNSPLHF,TGTGCCAGCAGCGTCGGGACAGGCAATTCACCCCTCCACTTT
TRBJ1-2,few,NA,TRBV7-2,CASSLVGSYGYTF,TGTGCCAGCAGCTTAGTGGGTTCCTATGGCTACACCTTC
TRBJ1-6,few,TRBD1,TRBV6-1,CASSTGGRGRIYSPLHF,TGTGCCAGCAGTACCGGTGGGAGGGGGCGAATCTATTCACCCCTCCACTTT
TRBJ1-1,many,NA,TRBV20-1,CSARGGGRDTEAFF,TGCAGTGCTAGAGGAGGAGGTAGAGACACTGAAGCTTTCTTT